This TCR beta chain was found in a study of glioma-infiltrating T cells after dendritic cell vaccination. In its sample, this clone was seen a few times. Data came from immunoSEQ multiplex PCR; TCRdb stores just in-frame clones and leaves some out. The profile shows just under 60,000 clones, just under 85% of them singletons. Time point noted: after dendritic cell vaccination, including at tumor progression/relapse. Only patients with spare fresh-frozen tumor and over two years of follow-up were included. V lost 6 bases and J lost 2, with 5 bases in between. The CDR3 has 12 amino acids. Germline V gives CDR1 MNHNS, CDR2 SASEGT.

The receptor comes from a human donor with glioblastoma. J is TRBJ1-3 and V is TRBV6-1; possibly TRBD1 for D (5 bases). Sequenced material: blood, taken after dendritic cell vaccination. The CDR3 protein is CASRTAGNTIYF. DNA for the CDR3: TGTGCCAGCAGGACAGCTGGAAACACCATATATTTT.